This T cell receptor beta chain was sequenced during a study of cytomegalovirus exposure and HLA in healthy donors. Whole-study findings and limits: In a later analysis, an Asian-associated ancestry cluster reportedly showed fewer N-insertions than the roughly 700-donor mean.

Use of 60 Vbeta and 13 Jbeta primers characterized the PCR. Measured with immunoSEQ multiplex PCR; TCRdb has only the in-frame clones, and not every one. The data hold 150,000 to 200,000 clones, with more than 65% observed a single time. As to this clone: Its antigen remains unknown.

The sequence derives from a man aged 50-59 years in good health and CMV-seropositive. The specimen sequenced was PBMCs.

In DNA form, the CDR3 reads TGTGCCAGCAGTGACCTCAGGGGCAATCAGCCCCAGCATTTT. Protein sequence: CASSDLRGNQPQHF. This chain joins TRBV2 and TRBJ1-5; D is possibly TRBD1 (5 bases). CDR1 SNHLY and CDR2 FYNNEI come from the germline V gene. Trimming removed 3 bases at V and 2 bases at J, with 8 bases between. CDR3 length equals 14 residues.